This TCR beta chain was found in a study of T cell responses to AZD1222 COVID-19 vaccine. Produced via immunoSEQ multiplex PCR; TCRdb's table is partial and in-frame only. The sample contains around 72,000 clones, roughly 82% of which appear only once. V gave up 9 bases and J gave up 2 bases; unmatched junction bases: 9. The CDR3 consists of 14 residues. Germline CDR1 WSHSY, CDR2 SAAADI. Remarks on this clone: Its antigen is not identified.

General study findings and limits: Unmutated variant regions are reportedly the target of nearly half of TCRs that are spike-specific.

The chain couples TRBV10-2 to TRBJ2-5; 7 bases agree with TRBD2. Sample: peripheral blood, taken on day 0 of AZD1222 vaccination. This clonotype was obtained from an adult in good health. The CDR3 protein is CASSPAGRQETQYF. CDR3 DNA sequence: TGCGCCAGTTCTCCAGCGGGGCGGCAAGAGACCCAGTACTTC.